This T cell receptor beta chain stems from a study of cytotoxic CD8 clonotypes in ibrutinib-treated CLL. Across the study: Recorded responses included around 24 partial and 2 complete; following median approximately 5.5 years, roughly 15 stayed remitted and roughly 12 progressed.

For this clone: The antigen is undetermined.

Study results and caveats: Shared public clonotypes were rare, and on treatment they either got smaller or stayed the same. Pretreatment clonality was elevated relative to age-matched healthy donors and paralleled circulating CD8+ T-cell counts.

The V end lost 7 bases, the J end lost 4 bases, and 17 bases lay between the germline ends. The CDR3 is made up of 16 amino acids. Germline loops: CDR1 LNHDA, CDR2 SQIVND (reference sequence). Data came from immunoSEQ multiplex PCR; TCRdb stores just in-frame clones and leaves some out. This sample yields hundreds of thousands of clones, of which 79% are seen a single time; about an eighth belongs to the top ten. Sequenced material: PBMCs, taken after 12 months of ibrutinib treatment. The receptor was derived from a human donor with chronic lymphocytic leukemia. This rearrangement joins TRBV19 to TRBJ2-6, with a weak D call TRBD1 (5 bases). In DNA form, the CDR3 reads TGTGCCAGTACCCCGCCCTGGGGCCCCGGGGCCAACGTCCTGACTTTC. This encodes CASTPPWGPGANVLTF. The whole variable domain, remainder taken from reference TRBV19 and TRBJ2-6, is DGGITQSPKYLFRKEGQNVTLSCEQNLNHDAMYWYRQDPGQGLRLIYYSQIVNDFQKGDIAEGYSVSREKKESFPLTVTSAQKNPTAFYLCASTPPWGPGANVLTFGAGSRLTVL.